This TCR beta chain was retrieved from a study of tumor-infiltrating lymphocytes in primary liver carcinoma (dated by TCRdb to the late 2010s). For the wider study: Surgical resection was performed in China between November 2015 and 2016 on about 5 patients with histopathologically diagnosed primary liver carcinoma. A total of 35 or so specimens from 5 patients, comprising about 25 tumor regions, 5 adjacent noncancerous liver tissues and 5 peripheral blood samples, were covered by TCRbeta repertoire sequencing. Samples yielded roughly 3.65 to 7.5 million productive TCRbeta reads; read depth did not differ significantly between tissue types. Across five regions of each liver tumor, along with adjacent normal tissue and blood, the study brought together TCRbeta repertoire sequencing, expression microarrays and whole-exome sequencing. The tumors of the five patients were staged as T1-T3 N0M0, with maximum diameters ranging from roughly 4.2 to 11 cm. Repertoires from technical replicates were highly reproducible, with mean shared-clone rates about 0.9 and correlation coefficients above 0.98. The five patients, three men and two women aged 30 to 69 years, had hepatocellular carcinoma (four) or combined HCC and intrahepatic cholangiocarcinoma (one). The paper as a whole reports these results and caveats: Because the samples were bulk and unsorted, CD4+ and CD8+ T cell repertoires could not be compared. Compared with blood, tumors had a significantly larger share of the repertoire taken up by the top 250 clones (p = 0.039). Only the TCR beta chain was sequenced, so true repertoire diversity is likely underestimated because unpaired alpha chains were not captured. With just five or six patients in the study, the authors point out that the findings should be validated in a larger study. Consistent with antigen-driven expansion, pairs of tumor regions showed higher repertoire overlap (mean roughly 36%) than either tumor-adjacent pairs (approximately 17%) or tumor-blood pairs (around 15%).

A remark on this clonotype: Its antigen is unknown. One end of the junction fails to match germline, which may point to a read error.

The CDR3, from cysteine to phenylalanine, totals 16 residues. Solely the CDR3 DNA is kept, with 48 bases framed from the first base. RNA from unsorted whole blood was extracted with TRIzol reagent, and germline DNA was obtained with the DNeasy Blood & Tissue kit. At the time of sampling, the patients had chronic HBV infection and had not received any treatment. Before surgery, four milliliters of peripheral blood were collected into K2EDTA tubes. TCRbeta-specific cDNA was reverse-transcribed from approximately 460 ng total RNA using a constant-region primer and ProtoScript II reverse transcriptase. The TCRbeta libraries were prepared through three rounds of nested multiplex PCR following a slightly modified ARM-PCR procedure. Multiplex TRBV1-TRBV30 forward primers and a Cbeta reverse primer were used in the first two PCR rounds, each of which was run for around 10 cycles. Sample barcodes and Illumina adapters were added in a final 25-cycle PCR with Deep VentR polymerase. Amplicons of 200-500 bp were gel-purified with a QIAquick gel extraction kit before sequencing. TCRbeta amplicons were sequenced on an Illumina HiSeq 2500 with 250-bp paired-end reads. On the authors' methods: Reads were quality-trimmed with Trimmomatic v0.33, and paired reads were merged with FLASH v1.2.11 to recover full CDR3 sequences. V, D and J germline segments were assigned to the rearranged TCRbeta sequences using MiGEC v1.2.1b. Clonotype statistics and Shannon-Wiener diversity indices were computed with VDJtools v1.0.0. Except for diversity analysis, only each sample's 250 most abundant clonotypes were used in subsequent analyses to reduce sampling bias. Using fastp at Q25 and MiXCR, TCRdb reprocessed the public reads and kept productive beta chains. Rows with one shared CDR3 protein collapse into an entry with the most common genes and DNA. It is TCRdb's table, rather than the study itself, that gives the V and J calls and clone size. A total of approximately 300,000 distinct CDR3 sequences appear in this sample, about 62% of them only once. The top ten clonotypes cover roughly 9% of the sample.

The sequence is built from TRBV12-3 or TRBV12-4 and TRBJ1-5; a weak D assignment points to TRBD1 (5 bases agree). This TCR came from a man between 35 and 55 years old with primary liver carcinoma and hepatitis B virus infection. Sequencing was carried out using peripheral blood. CDR3 protein: CANSFEAGSSNQPQHF. Here is the DNA: TGTGCCAACAGTTTTGAGGCAGGGAGTAGCAATCAGCCCCAGCATTTT.